What follows describes a single T cell receptor (beta chain). What it recognizes is unknown. At one boundary the junction diverges from the germline segment, which might be a read error. TCRdb's table, derived via immunoSEQ multiplex PCR, lists solely in-frame clones and lacks some. The sample includes over 100,000 clones, around 87% of them seen just once. The CDR3 sequence is 17 residues long. CDR1 and CDR2 (germline): SEHNR, FQNEAQ (reference sequence). The data belong to a study of T cell responses to AZD1222 COVID-19 vaccine. General study findings and limits: Regions left unmutated in variants are reportedly the target of nearly half of spike-specific TCRs. The donor group comprised mostly white British people and more females; the analysis possibly underestimated clonal diversity.

The rearrangement joins TRBV7-9 to TRBJ2-3; 11 nucleotides align to TRBD2. Sequenced material: peripheral blood, taken 28 days after the second AZD1222 dose. The receptor comes from an adult who received the AZD1222 COVID-19 vaccine. For the CDR3, the DNA is TGTGCCAGCAGCCTAGCCCTAGCGGGGGGAACCACAGATACGCAGTATTTT. Encoded protein: CASSLALAGGTTDTQYF.